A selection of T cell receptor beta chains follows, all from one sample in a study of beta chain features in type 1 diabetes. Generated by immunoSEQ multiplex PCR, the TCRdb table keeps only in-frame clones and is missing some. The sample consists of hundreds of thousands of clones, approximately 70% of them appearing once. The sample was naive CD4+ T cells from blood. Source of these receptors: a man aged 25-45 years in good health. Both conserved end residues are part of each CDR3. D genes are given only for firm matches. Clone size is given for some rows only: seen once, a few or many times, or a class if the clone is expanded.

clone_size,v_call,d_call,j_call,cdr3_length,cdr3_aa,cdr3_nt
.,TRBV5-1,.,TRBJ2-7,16,CASSVVGTTSSYEQYF,TGCGCCAGCAGCGTCGTAGGCACTACCAGCTCCTACGAGCAGTACTTC
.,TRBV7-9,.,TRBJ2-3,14,CASSLRGRTDTQYF,TGTGCCAGCAGCTTAAGAGGACGGACAGATACGCAGTATTTT
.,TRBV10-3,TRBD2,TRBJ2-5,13,CAIRTREGETQYF,TGTGCCATCAGAACCCGGGAGGGGGAGACCCAGTACTTC
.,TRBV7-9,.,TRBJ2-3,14,CASSLVAGLDTQYF,TGTGCCAGCAGCTTAGTGGCCGGGTTAGATACGCAGTATTTT
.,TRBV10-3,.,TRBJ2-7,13,CAISENRESEQYF,TGTGCCATCAGCGAGAATAGGGAGAGCGAGCAGTACTTC
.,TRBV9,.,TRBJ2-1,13,CASSTTAQTDKFF,TGTGCCAGCAGCACTACGGCCCAAACCGATAAGTTCTTC
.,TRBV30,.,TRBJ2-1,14,CAWSPTVVLNEQFF,TGTGCCTGGAGCCCAACGGTAGTGCTCAATGAGCAGTTCTTC
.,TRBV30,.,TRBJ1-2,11,CAWAAGGGYTF,TGTGCCTGGGCGGCTGGAGGTGGCTACACCTTC
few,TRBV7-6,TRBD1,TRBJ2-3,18,CASSLSDRGGRGTDTQYF,TGTGCCAGCAGCTTATCCGACAGGGGGGGACGCGGCACAGATACGCAGTATTTT
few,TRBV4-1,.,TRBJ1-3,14,CASSQPTGRNTIYF,TGCGCCAGCAGCCAACCGACTGGGAGAAACACCATATATTTT
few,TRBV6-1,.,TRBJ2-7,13,CASSELGIGEQYF,TGTGCCAGCAGTGAATTGGGAATTGGGGAGCAGTACTTC
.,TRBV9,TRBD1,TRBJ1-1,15,CASSTRDSRLTEAFF,TGTGCCAGCAGCACCCGGGACAGTAGGCTGACTGAAGCTTTCTTT
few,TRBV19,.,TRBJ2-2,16,CASSIGLQAPTGELFF,TGTGCCAGTAGTATAGGACTGCAGGCTCCCACCGGGGAGCTGTTTTTT
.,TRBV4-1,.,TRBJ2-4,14,CASSQDRGGYPQYF,TGCGCCAGCAGCCAAGATCGTGGAGGATACCCCCAGTACTTC
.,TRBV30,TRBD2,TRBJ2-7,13,CAWTSGRAHEQYF,TGTGCCTGGACTAGCGGGAGGGCCCACGAGCAGTACTTC
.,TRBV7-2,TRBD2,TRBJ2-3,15,CASSSSGRAPDTQYF,TGTGCCAGCAGCTCTAGCGGGAGGGCCCCAGATACGCAGTATTTT
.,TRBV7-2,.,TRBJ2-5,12,CASSLVGETQYF,TGTGCCAGCAGCTTAGTTGGAGAGACCCAGTACTTC
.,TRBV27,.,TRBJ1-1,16,CASSPRGTLRNTEAFF,TGTGCCAGCAGTCCCCGAGGCACCTTGAGGAACACTGAAGCTTTCTTT
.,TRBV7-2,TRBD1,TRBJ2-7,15,CASSSPSGQGREQYF,TGTGCCAGCAGCTCCCCATCAGGACAGGGTCGGGAGCAGTACTTC
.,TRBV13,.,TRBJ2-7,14,CASRPRGGSYEQYF,TGTGCCAGCAGACCCAGGGGAGGCTCCTACGAGCAGTACTTC
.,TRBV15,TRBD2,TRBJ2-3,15,CATSRLRELADTQYF,TGTGCCACCAGCAGATTGCGGGAGCTAGCAGATACGCAGTATTTT
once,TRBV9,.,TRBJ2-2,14,CASSVRPQDGELFF,TGTGCCAGCAGCGTAAGGCCTCAGGACGGGGAGCTGTTTTTT
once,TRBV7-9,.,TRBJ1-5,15,CASSQGEGPNQPQHF,TGTGCCAGCAGCCAAGGGGAGGGGCCCAATCAGCCCCAGCATTTT
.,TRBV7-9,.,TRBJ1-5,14,CASSPVGGNQPQHF,TGTGCCAGCAGCCCAGTGGGGGGCAATCAGCCCCAGCATTTT
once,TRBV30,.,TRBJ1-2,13,CAWSVGESNGYTF,TGTGCCTGGAGTGTCGGGGAATCAAATGGCTACACCTTC
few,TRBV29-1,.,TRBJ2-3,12,CSVEAGLNTQYF,TGCAGCGTTGAAGCCGGTCTAAATACGCAGTATTTT
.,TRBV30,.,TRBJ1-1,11,CAWSATAEAFF,TGTGCCTGGAGCGCCACGGCCGAAGCTTTCTTT
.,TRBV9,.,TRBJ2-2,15,CASSVGAEVPGELFF,TGTGCCAGCAGCGTAGGGGCTGAGGTCCCCGGGGAGCTGTTTTTT
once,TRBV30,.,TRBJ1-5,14,CAWSRNQGNQPQHF,TGTGCCTGGAGTCGGAACCAGGGAAATCAGCCCCAGCATTTT
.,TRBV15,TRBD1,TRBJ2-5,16,CATSRSGTGPGETQYF,TGTGCCACCAGCAGATCCGGGACAGGCCCCGGCGAGACCCAGTACTTC
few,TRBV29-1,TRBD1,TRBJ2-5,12,CSLRTGRETQYF,TGCAGCCTTCGGACAGGGAGGGAGACCCAGTACTTC
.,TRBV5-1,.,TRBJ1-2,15,CASSLAGQTNYGYTF,TGCGCCAGCAGCTTGGCCGGACAGACTAACTATGGCTACACCTTC
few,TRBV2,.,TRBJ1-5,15,CASSPPGHSNQPQHF,TGTGCCAGCAGCCCGCCGGGACATAGCAATCAGCCCCAGCATTTT
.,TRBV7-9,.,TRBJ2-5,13,CASSSVATETQYF,TGTGCCAGCAGCTCCGTAGCAACGGAGACCCAGTACTTC
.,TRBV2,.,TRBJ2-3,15,CASSARGLTTDTQYF,TGTGCCAGCAGTGCTCGAGGACTTACCACAGATACGCAGTATTTT
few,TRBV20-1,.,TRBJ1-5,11,CSAGYNQPQHF,TGCAGTGCAGGGTACAATCAGCCCCAGCATTTT
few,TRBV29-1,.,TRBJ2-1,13,CSTRSGTHNEQFF,TGCAGCACCCGGAGTGGGACTCACAATGAGCAGTTCTTC
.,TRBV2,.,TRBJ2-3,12,CASSVVTDTQYF,TGTGCCAGCAGCGTCGTAACAGATACGCAGTATTTT
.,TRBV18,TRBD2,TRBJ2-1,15,CASSPLAGVWNEQFF,TGTGCCAGCTCACCATTGGCGGGGGTGTGGAATGAGCAGTTCTTC
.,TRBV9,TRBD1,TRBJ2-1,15,CASSAADRGNNEQFF,TGTGCCAGCAGCGCCGCGGACAGGGGAAACAATGAGCAGTTCTTC
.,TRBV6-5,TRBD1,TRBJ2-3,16,CASSYGGQFPRNTQYF,TGTGCCAGCAGTTACGGGGGACAGTTCCCCAGGAATACGCAGTATTTT
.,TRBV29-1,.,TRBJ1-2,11,CIIHGSDGYTF,TGCATCATACACGGGTCGGATGGCTACACCTTC
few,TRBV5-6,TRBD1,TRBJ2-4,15,CASSLLDRAKNIQYF,TGTGCCAGCAGCTTGCTGGACAGGGCCAAAAACATTCAGTACTTC
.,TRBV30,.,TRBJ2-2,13,CAWSVQVTGELFF,TGTGCCTGGAGTGTACAGGTCACCGGGGAGCTGTTTTTT
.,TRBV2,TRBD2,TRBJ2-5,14,CASSSAGVLETQYF,TGTGCCAGCAGTTCAGCGGGAGTGTTAGAGACCCAGTACTTC
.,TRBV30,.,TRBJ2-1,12,CAWSFQGNEQFF,TGTGCCTGGAGTTTCCAGGGGAATGAGCAGTTCTTC
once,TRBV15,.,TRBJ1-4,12,CATSASGTKLFF,TGTGCCACCAGCGCCTCCGGGACAAAACTGTTTTTT
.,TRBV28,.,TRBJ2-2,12,CASSLIAGELFF,TGTGCCAGCAGTTTAATCGCCGGGGAGCTGTTTTTT
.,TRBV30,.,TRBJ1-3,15,CAWSGEQGYGNTIYF,TGTGCCTGGAGTGGAGAGCAGGGTTATGGAAACACCATATATTTT
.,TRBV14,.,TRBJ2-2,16,CASSQDWIRSSMELFF,TGTGCCAGCAGCCAAGATTGGATTCGGTCCTCCATGGAGCTGTTTTTT
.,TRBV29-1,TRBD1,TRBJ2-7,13,CSVNPGQPYEQYF,TGCAGCGTCAATCCGGGACAGCCCTACGAGCAGTACTTC
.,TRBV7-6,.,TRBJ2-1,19,CASSLGRGLTSSSYNEQFF,TGTGCCAGCAGCTTAGGCAGGGGTCTAACCTCTAGCTCCTACAATGAGCAGTTCTTC
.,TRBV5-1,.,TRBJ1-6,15,CASSLESSYNSPLHF,TGCGCCAGCAGCTTGGAGAGCTCCTATAATTCACCCCTCCACTTT
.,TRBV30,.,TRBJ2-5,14,CAWSVRGAGETQYF,TGTGCCTGGAGCGTACGCGGGGCCGGGGAGACCCAGTACTTC
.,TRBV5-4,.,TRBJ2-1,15,CASSLRDFSYNEQFF,TGTGCCAGCAGCTTGAGGGACTTCTCATACAATGAGCAGTTCTTC